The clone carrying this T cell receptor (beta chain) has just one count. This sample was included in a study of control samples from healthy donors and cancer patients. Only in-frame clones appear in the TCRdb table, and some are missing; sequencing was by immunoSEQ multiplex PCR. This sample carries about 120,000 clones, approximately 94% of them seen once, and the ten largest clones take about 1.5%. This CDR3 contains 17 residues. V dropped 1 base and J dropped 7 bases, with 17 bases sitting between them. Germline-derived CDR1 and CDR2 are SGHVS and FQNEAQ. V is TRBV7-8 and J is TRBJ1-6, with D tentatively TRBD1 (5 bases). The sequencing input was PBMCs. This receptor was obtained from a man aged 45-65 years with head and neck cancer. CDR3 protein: CASSLVTVGDGNSPLHF. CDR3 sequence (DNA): TGTGCCAGCAGCTTAGTAACGGTAGGGGACGGCAATTCACCCCTCCACTTT.